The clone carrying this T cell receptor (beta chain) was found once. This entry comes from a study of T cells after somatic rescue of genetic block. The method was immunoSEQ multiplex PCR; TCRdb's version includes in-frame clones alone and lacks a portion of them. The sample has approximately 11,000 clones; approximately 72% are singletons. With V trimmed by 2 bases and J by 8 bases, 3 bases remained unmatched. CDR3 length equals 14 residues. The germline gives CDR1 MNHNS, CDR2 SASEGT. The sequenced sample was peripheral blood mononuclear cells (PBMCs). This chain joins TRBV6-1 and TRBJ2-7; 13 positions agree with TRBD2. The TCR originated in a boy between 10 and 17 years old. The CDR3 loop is CASSEQGTSGKQYF. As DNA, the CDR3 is TGTGCCAGCAGTGAACAGGGGACTAGCGGGAAGCAGTACTTC.